This TCR beta chain was captured by sequencing in a study of blood T cell repertoires in COVID-19. About the research overall: Acute-phase and convalescent COVID-19 samples originated in the United States, Italy and Spain.

V lost 3 bases and J lost 3, with 9 bases in between. This CDR3 is built from 13 residues. The V gene's germline CDR1 is LGHDT and CDR2 YNNKEL (reference sequence). Authors' processing steps: Amplification of reference gene primers was used by the study to estimate nucleated cell counts. Profiled with immunoSEQ multiplex PCR; TCRdb holds only in-frame clones, not every one. The DNA gave D and trimming, while V, J and clone size come from that table. This repertoire shows 25,000 or so clones, 88% found once; its top ten account for 7.7%. The material sequenced was peripheral blood. This TCR came from a woman aged 45-59 years with active COVID-19. V and J are TRBV3-1 (or the pseudogene TRBV3-2) and TRBJ2-7, with D possibly being TRBD2 (5 bases). CDR3 DNA: TGTGCCAGCAGCCACGACTACCTCTACGAGCAGTACTTC. Protein: CASSHDYLYEQYF.